This TCR beta chain originates from a study of T cells in localized non-small cell lung cancer. On this clone: As yet, its antigen is unknown.

Study-level findings and limits: Prolonged overall survival went with higher T cell density in the blood. In adjacent lung appeared a median roughly 56 of the top 100 tumor clones.

Assay: immunoSEQ multiplex PCR; the TCRdb copy retains only in-frame clones and omits some. The table shows 45,000 to 60,000 clones, with about 88% occurring only once. V lost 3 bases to trimming and J lost 5 bases; unmatched junction nucleotides: 20. CDR1 is LGHNA and CDR2 is YNFKEQ in the germline V gene. CDR3 size: 19 residues. This chain connects TRBV4-2 to TRBJ2-5; 8 bases agree with TRBD2. This material consisted of PBMCs, taken before any cancer treatment. The clonotype was recovered from a man between 35 and 75 years old with stage II lung adenocarcinoma. Written as DNA, the CDR3 is TGTGCCAGCAGCCAGGAGTCACCGGGACTAGGGGCCCCTCCGGAGACCCAGTACTTC. Protein product: CASSQESPGLGAPPETQYF.